Sequencing of this T cell receptor beta chain was carried out in a study of cytomegalovirus exposure and HLA in healthy donors. This CDR3 has 11 residues. CDR1 and CDR2 (germline): SGHDT, YYEEEE. Trimming stripped 3 bases from V and 13 bases from J, with 8 bases between. This clone was counted only a few times. Its antigen is not identified. Data came from immunoSEQ multiplex PCR; TCRdb stores just in-frame clones and leaves some out. Among 70,000 to 80,000 clones, roughly 95% were seen once, and the ten largest hold approximately 3.3%. Overall study findings and caveats: The majority of TCR sequences were rare, yet some public TCRs appeared in many donors.

J is TRBJ1-6 and V is TRBV5-6, with D hard to call. The specimen sequenced was PBMCs. The clonotype comes from a young woman in good health and CMV-seropositive. The CDR3 is CASSSGDPLHF. CDR3 sequence (DNA): TGTGCCAGCAGCTCTGGAGATCCCCTCCACTTT.